The present T cell receptor beta chain was sequenced within a study of T cells after yellow fever vaccination. The CDR3 is made up of 15 amino acids. V lost 3 bases to trimming and J lost 6 bases; unmatched junction nucleotides: 5. Germline CDR1 SGHRS, CDR2 YFSETQ. TCR cDNA, made by 5'RACE template switching, carried an added universal primer site and UMIs. TCRdb passed the 5' RACE reads through MiXCR, listing each CDR3 protein once. The sample carries 80,000 to 100,000 distinct CDR3 sequences, approximately 5.5% recorded once. The sample here was CD8+ T cells sorted from PBMCs, taken 10 days after the yellow fever booster vaccination. The sequence was collected from a man aged 18 to 29 who received the YFV17D yellow fever vaccine. This chain connects TRBV5-1 to TRBJ1-4; 10 positions agree with TRBD1. Written as DNA, the CDR3 is TGCGCCAGCAGCTGGAGGACAGGGGGATATGAAAAACTGTTTTTT. Translation: CASSWRTGGYEKLFF.